This T cell receptor (beta chain) emerged from a study of cytomegalovirus exposure and HLA in healthy donors. Findings of the study overall: An Asian-associated ancestry cluster reportedly showed fewer N-insertions than the approximately 690-donor mean in a later analysis. Many donors shared some public TCRs, even though most TCR sequences were rare. Highest at DRB1 and lowest at HLA-C, TCR association rates differed among HLA loci in a later analysis. A later analysis found most CMV-associated TCR beta chains apparently HLA-restricted.

Germline loops: CDR1 LNHDA, CDR2 SQIVND (reference sequence). The ends were cut back, 3 bases at V and 3 bases at J, with 15 bases in the middle. There are 16 residues in the CDR3. PCR was performed using 60 Vbeta and 13 Jbeta primers. The method was immunoSEQ multiplex PCR; TCRdb's version includes in-frame clones alone and lacks a portion of them. The sample lists about 94,000 clones, 81% seen once, with over 9% in the top ten. Regarding this clone: Its antigen remains unidentified.

The chain links TRBV19 to TRBJ1-5, with D tentatively TRBD1 (5 bases). The sequence derives from a human donor in good health. What was sequenced was PBMCs. The CDR3 is CASSILGANSNQPQHF. The CDR3 DNA sequence: TGTGCCAGTAGTATCCTAGGGGCGAATTCCAATCAGCCCCAGCATTTT. The full variable domain, with the rest looked up from reference TRBV19 and TRBJ1-5, is DGGITQSPKYLFRKEGQNVTLSCEQNLNHDAMYWYRQDPGQGLRLIYYSQIVNDFQKGDIAEGYSVSREKKESFPLTVTSAQKNPTAFYLCASSILGANSNQPQHFGDGTRLSIL.